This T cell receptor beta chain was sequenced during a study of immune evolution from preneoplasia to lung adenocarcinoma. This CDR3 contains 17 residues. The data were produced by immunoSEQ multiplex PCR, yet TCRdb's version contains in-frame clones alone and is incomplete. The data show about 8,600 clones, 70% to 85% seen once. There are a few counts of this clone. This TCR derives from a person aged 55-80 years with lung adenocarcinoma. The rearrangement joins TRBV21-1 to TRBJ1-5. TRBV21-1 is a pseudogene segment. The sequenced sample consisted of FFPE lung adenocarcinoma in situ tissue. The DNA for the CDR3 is TGTGCCAGCAGCATCCCCCGGACTGAAAATAGCAATCAGCCCCAGCATTTT. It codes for CASSIPRTENSNQPQHF.